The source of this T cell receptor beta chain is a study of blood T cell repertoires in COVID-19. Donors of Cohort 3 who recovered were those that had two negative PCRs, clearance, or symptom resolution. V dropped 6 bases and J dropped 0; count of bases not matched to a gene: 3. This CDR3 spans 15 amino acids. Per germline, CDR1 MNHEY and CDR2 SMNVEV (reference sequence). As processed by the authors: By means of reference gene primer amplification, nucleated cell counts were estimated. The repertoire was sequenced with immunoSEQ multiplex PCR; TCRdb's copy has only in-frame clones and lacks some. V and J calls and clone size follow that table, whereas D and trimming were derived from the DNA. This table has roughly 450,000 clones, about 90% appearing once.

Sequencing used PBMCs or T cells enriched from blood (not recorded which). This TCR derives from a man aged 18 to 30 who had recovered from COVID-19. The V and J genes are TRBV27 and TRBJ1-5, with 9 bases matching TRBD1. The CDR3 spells CASSPDRGSNQPQHF. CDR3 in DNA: TGTGCCAGCAGCCCGGACAGGGGTAGCAATCAGCCCCAGCATTTT.